The 27 T cell receptor beta chains reported below all come from one sample, sequenced in a study of CD8 T cells in ankylosing spondylitis. MiXCR was run by TCRdb on the 5' RACE reads, yielding one entry per CDR3 protein. The sample lists 380,000 or so distinct CDR3 sequences; 20% to 25% were seen once. Material for sequencing was blood, either unsorted or a sorted T cell fraction (not recorded which). The receptor source for this set is a male donor with ankylosing spondylitis or in good health (not recorded which).

The rearrangement joins TRBV5-1 to TRBJ2-7, with 12 bases fitting TRBD1. In germline, CDR1 is SGHRS, CDR2 YFSETQ. Losses at the gene ends were 4 bases for V and 2 bases for J; bases not matched to a gene: 13. This CDR3 contains 18 residues. Written as DNA, the CDR3 is TGCGCCAGCAGCGTGGGACAGGGGGCGGCCGGTCGGACCTACGAGCAGTACTTC. This codes for CASSVGQGAAGRTYEQYF.

CDR3 amino acids: CASSESNQQFF. The CDR3 region has the DNA TGCGCCAGCAGTGAGTCGAACCAACAGTTCTTC. This chain joins TRBV10-1 and TRBJ2-1, with D hard to call. This CDR3 has 11 residues. Per germline, CDR1 WNHNN and CDR2 SYGVQD (reference sequence). V lost 0 bases and J lost 13, with 7 bases in between.

The chain uses TRBV3-1 and TRBJ1-1; D not resolved. Germline lookup yields CDR1 LGHDT and CDR2 YNNKEL (reference sequence). This CDR3 has 15 amino acids. The V and J ends lost 0 bases and 7 bases respectively, with 15 bases between them. CDR3 in DNA: TGTGCCAGCAGCCAAGAGAGCCCCGGCGGTGGTGAAGCTTTCTTT. It yields the protein CASSQESPGGGEAFF.

This clonotype has a handful of counts. The CDR3 sequence is CASSSPLGIYNEQFF. The CDR3 bases are TGTGCCAGCTCTTCCCCACTAGGGATTTACAATGAGCAGTTCTTC. The chain combines TRBV11-2 with TRBJ2-1; D might be TRBD2 (5 bases). Germline CDR1 SGHAT, CDR2 FQNNGV. The CDR3 has 15 amino acids. Trimming took off 8 bases at V and 4 bases at J, with 18 bases between the two ends.

This clonotype was counted only a few times. V and J are TRBV7-8 and TRBJ2-3; tentative D call: TRBD2 (6 bases). Per germline, CDR1 SGHVS and CDR2 FQNEAQ. The CDR3 sequence is 14 residues long. Trimming stripped 2 bases from V and 5 bases from J, with 11 bases between. The CDR3 is CASSLLTGVDTQYF. The CDR3 DNA reads as TGTGCCAGCAGCTTATTGACGGGGGTAGATACGCAGTATTTT.

This clonotype showed up just a few times. The chain couples TRBV20-1 to TRBJ2-7; TRBD2 matches 9 bases. Germline CDR1 and CDR2: DFQATT and SNEGSKA (reference sequence). This CDR3 has 17 residues. The junction had 14 bases not matched to a gene; V was cut back by 1 base and J by 4 bases. The CDR3 DNA is TGCAGTGCTAGAGGACTAGCGGTCTCCTTAACAATTTACGAGCAGTACTTC. It yields the protein CSARGLAVSLTIYEQYF.

The chain is built from TRBV3-1 and TRBJ2-1, with 9 nucleotides matching TRBD2. CDR3 length: 16 amino acids. V was pared by 0 bases and J by 6 bases, with 6 bases of the junction left unmatched. Germline lookup yields CDR1 LGHDT and CDR2 YNNKEL (reference sequence). The CDR3 region is CASSQELGLAINEQFF. The CDR3 DNA sequence: TGTGCCAGCAGCCAAGAGTTGGGACTAGCAATCAATGAGCAGTTCTTC.

J is TRBJ1-1 and V is TRBV29-1, with 9 bases fitting TRBD1. Germline V gene lookup returns CDR1 SQVTM and CDR2 ANQGSEA. V trimming: 7 bases; J trimming: 1 base; junction bases outside the gene matches: 16. The CDR3 loop spans 17 amino acids. This CDR3 reads CSGENAVGQGWNTEAFF. The CDR3 region has the DNA TGCAGCGGGGAAAATGCGGTGGGACAGGGATGGAACACTGAAGCTTTCTTT.

At least ten counts were recorded for this clonotype. V usage is TRBV6-5 and J usage is TRBJ2-1; TRBD1 might be the D (6 bases). The CDR3 totals 15 residues. Deletions cut 0 bases from V and 7 bases from J, with 13 bases between. The germline CDR1 and CDR2 sequences are MNHEY and SVGAGI. The CDR3 nucleotides are TGTGCCAGCAGTTACTCTACAGGGATACTAAATGAGCAGTTCTTC. Translation: CASSYSTGILNEQFF.

V and J are TRBV9 and TRBJ2-3, with TRBD2 as a possible D gene (6 bases). Germline CDR1 reads SGDLS; CDR2 reads YYNGEE. Trimming took off 0 bases at V and 2 bases at J, with 10 bases between the two ends. The CDR3 is 15 residues long. CDR3 DNA sequence: TGTGCCAGCAGCGTAGGCGGGGTAGCCACAGATACGCAGTATTTT. It yields the protein CASSVGGVATDTQYF.

The chain has TRBV20-1 and TRBJ2-4; D gene ambiguous. V gave up 1 base and J gave up 6 bases, with 4 bases separating them. The CDR3 extends over 11 amino acids. Germline CDR1 and CDR2: DFQATT and SNEGSKA (reference sequence). The CDR3 is CSARAINIQYF. DNA of the CDR3: TGCAGTGCTAGAGCTATAAACATTCAGTACTTC.

In this sample, this clonotype turned up many times. For the CDR3, the DNA is TGTGCCAGCAGCAACGACAGGGGAGGGTATGGCTACACCTTC. Translating it yields CASSNDRGGYGYTF. The chain couples TRBV12-3 or TRBV12-4 to TRBJ1-2; 8 bases agree with TRBD1. The CDR3 is 14 residues long. Losses at the gene ends were 6 bases for V and 5 bases for J; bases not matched to a gene: 8.

The chain is built from TRBV30 and TRBJ2-1, with 8 bases matching TRBD2. V lost 3 bases to trimming and J lost 7 bases; unmatched junction nucleotides: 5. This CDR3 region has 13 residues. The germline V gene encodes CDR1 GTSNPN and CDR2 SVGIG (reference sequence). The CDR3 protein is CAWRTRGENEQFF. For the CDR3, the DNA is TGTGCCTGGAGAACGCGGGGGGAAAATGAGCAGTTCTTC.

This clonotype was seen only a few times. The chain is built from TRBV13 and TRBJ2-3; TRBD2 agrees at 10 bases. V lost 4 bases, J lost 5 bases, and 6 bases stayed unmatched. The CDR3 spans 15 residues. Germline V gene sequence: CDR1 PRHDT, CDR2 FYEKMQ (reference sequence). CDR3 loop: CASSSGLADLDTQYF. DNA for the CDR3: TGTGCCAGCAGCTCCGGACTAGCGGACCTAGATACGCAGTATTTT.

The rearrangement uses TRBV9 and TRBJ2-3; the match to TRBD2 covers 7 bases. Germline-derived CDR1 and CDR2 are SGDLS and YYNGEE. The CDR3 is 16 amino acids. The V segment lost 0 bases and the J segment 1 base; nucleotides outside the gene matches: 5. CDR3 protein: CASSVERGTRTDTQYF. Written as DNA, the CDR3 is TGTGCCAGCAGCGTAGAGCGGGGAACCCGCACAGATACGCAGTATTTT.

In its sample, this clonotype was seen a few times. J is TRBJ2-7 and V is TRBV12-5, with 7 positions matching TRBD1. CDR1 and CDR2 from the germline V gene are LGHNT and FRNRAP. The V segment lost 0 bases and the J segment 7 bases; nucleotides outside the gene matches: 6. This CDR3 region has 14 residues. The CDR3: CASGLVRQGCEQYF. As DNA, the CDR3 is TGTGCTAGTGGTTTGGTACGACAGGGCTGTGAGCAGTACTTC.

This clonotype was found a few times. The V call is TRBV6-1, the J call TRBJ2-7; the match to TRBD1 covers 7 bases. The length of the CDR3 is 13 residues. Germline trimming cut 6 bases from V and 3 bases from J; bases unmatched to any gene: 5. Per germline, CDR1 MNHNS and CDR2 SASEGT. CDR3 bases: TGTGCCAGCAGCTGGGACAGCAACTACGAGCAGTACTTC. Amino acid sequence: CASSWDSNYEQYF.

This chain links TRBV12-3 or TRBV12-4 with TRBJ2-1; TRBD2 agrees at 9 bases. The CDR3 is made up of 16 amino acids. V shed 3 bases and J 2 bases; nucleotides not matched to a gene: 5. CDR3 DNA sequence: TGTGCCAGCAGTTTGCCGGGACTAGCCCCCTACAATGAGCAGTTCTTC. This sequence encodes CASSLPGLAPYNEQFF.

The sample holds a few counts of this clonotype. The CDR3 loop reads CSARTSGQLHLGGANVLTF. As DNA, the CDR3 is TGCAGTGCTAGGACTTCTGGACAGCTACACTTAGGTGGGGCCAACGTCCTGACTTTC. This chain connects TRBV20-1 to TRBJ2-6, with D possibly TRBD1 on 6 matching bases. The V gene's germline CDR1 is DFQATT and CDR2 SNEGSKA (reference sequence). The germline V and J ends were trimmed by 3 bases and 3 bases, with 24 bases remaining between them. The CDR3 extends over 19 amino acids.

The chain couples TRBV11-1 to TRBJ2-7; 9 bases align to TRBD1. The germline gives CDR1 SGHAT, CDR2 FQDESV (reference sequence). The CDR3 contains 15 residues. With 4 bases clipped from V and 2 bases from J, the junction kept 6 bases outside the gene matches. The DNA for the CDR3 is TGTGCCAGCAGCTACGGGACAGGGTGGGCCTACGAGCAGTACTTC. Its protein is CASSYGTGWAYEQYF. The entire variable domain, with the rest obtained from reference TRBV11-1 and TRBJ2-7, is as follows: EAEVAQSPRYKITEKSQAVAFWCDPISGHATLYWYRQILGQGPELLVQFQDESVVDDSQLPKDRFSAERLKGVDSTLKIQPAELGDSAMYLCASSYGTGWAYEQYFGPGTRLTVT.

The sample holds a few counts of this clonotype. The genes are TRBV6-5 and TRBJ2-7; 9 positions match TRBD2. The germline V gene has CDR1 MNHEY and CDR2 SVGAGI. V was clipped by 1 base and J by 3 bases; unmatched bases: 4. The CDR3 covers 15 residues. The CDR3 reads CASSYYTSGFYEQYF. The CDR3 nucleotides are TGTGCCAGCAGTTACTATACTAGCGGGTTCTACGAGCAGTACTTC.

This rearrangement joins TRBV7-9 to TRBJ1-1; no clear D. V lost 10 bases, J lost 2 bases, and 11 bases lay in between. Germline CDR1 reads SEHNR; CDR2 reads FQNEAQ (reference sequence). This CDR3 spans 12 amino acids. The CDR3, as DNA: TGTGCCACCCTATCAACAAACACTGAAGCTTTCTTT. Its protein product is CATLSTNTEAFF.

The table lists this clonotype with a few counts. This chain uses TRBV21-1 with TRBJ1-5. TRBV21-1 is assigned pseudogene status. This CDR3 has 11 residues. For the CDR3, the DNA is TGTGCCAGCAGCATCATCGGGCCCCAGCATTTT. Residues: CASSIIGPQHF.

This clonotype was counted only a few times. V is TRBV5-1 and J is TRBJ2-3; 11 positions match TRBD1. After removal of 4 bases from V and 0 bases from J, the junction contained 7 bases not matched to a gene. Germline-derived CDR1 and CDR2 are SGHRS and YFSETQ. The CDR3 length is 17 residues. The CDR3 nucleotides read TGCGCCAGCAGCCAAGGACAGGGGGCGCCTAGCACAGATACGCAGTATTTT. As protein: CASSQGQGAPSTDTQYF.

Here the CDR3 DNA reads TGTGCCAGCTCACCGATCGTCCCCGGGGAGCTGTTTTTT. Protein product: CASSPIVPGELFF. V is TRBV18 and J is TRBJ2-2; the D is unclear. Trimming took 3 bases from V and 6 from J, leaving 8 bases between them. This CDR3 is 13 amino acids long. Germline V gives CDR1 KGHSH, CDR2 LQKENI.

This clonotype was detected only a few times. V and J are TRBV11-2 and TRBJ2-3; TRBD2 matches 11 bases. The CDR3 totals 16 residues. The germline V gene encodes CDR1 SGHAT and CDR2 FQNNGV. V lost 5 bases, J lost 5 bases, and 9 bases stayed unmatched. CDR3 DNA sequence: TGTGCCAGCAGCCACCTTAGCGGGGGGGCCCAAGATACGCAGTATTTT. Translation gives CASSHLSGGAQDTQYF.

This clonotype was observed a few times. The chain joins TRBV5-1 to TRBJ2-1; 8 bases agree with TRBD1. Germline CDR1 is SGHRS and CDR2 is YFSETQ. The V gene end was trimmed by 5 bases and the J gene end by 2 bases; junction bases not matched to a gene: 6. The CDR3 totals 15 residues. The CDR3 nucleotides read TGCGCCAGCAGATCAGACAGGGGTCCCTACAATGAGCAGTTCTTC. Translation: CASRSDRGPYNEQFF. The full variable domain, in which reference TRBV5-1 and TRBJ2-1 provide the parts outside the CDR3, is KAGVTQTPRYLIKTRGQQVTLSCSPISGHRSVSWYQQTPGQGLQFLFEYFSETQRNKGNFPGRFSGRQFSNSRSEMNVSTLELGDSALYLCASRSDRGPYNEQFFGPGTRLTVL.